The 19 T cell receptor beta chains reported below all come from one sample, sequenced in a study of blood T cell repertoires in COVID-19. The assay was immunoSEQ multiplex PCR, and TCRdb's table has in-frame clones only and misses some. The repertoire has around 200,000 clones, approximately 90% of them found once; the top ten carry roughly 6.2%. Sequencing input: peripheral blood. Receptors were obtained from a man in his sixties who had recovered from COVID-19.

This clone was picked up a small number of times. This chain connects TRBV19 to TRBJ1-3; D uncertain. This CDR3 spans 13 amino acids. V shed 10 bases and J shed 4 bases, with 14 bases lying between them. Germline V gives CDR1 LNHDA, CDR2 SQIVND (reference sequence). The CDR3, as DNA: TGTGCCACCCACCGTGGCGGGGGAAACACCATATATTTT. This codes for CATHRGGGNTIYF.

DNA for the CDR3: TGTGCCAGCAGTTTTGCGGGGGGGACCGGGGAGCTGTTTTTT. Translation: CASSFAGGTGELFF. V and J are TRBV27 and TRBJ2-2, with 9 bases identical to TRBD2. Germline CDR1 and CDR2: MNHEY and SMNVEV (reference sequence). The CDR3 extends over 14 amino acids. The ends lost 3 bases at V and 5 bases at J; junction bases unmatched: 1.

The rearrangement joins TRBV6-6 to TRBJ2-7, with D tentatively TRBD2 (5 bases). The CDR3 covers 12 residues. Germline V CDR1 and CDR2: MNHNY, SVGAGI (reference sequence). The V end was cut by 7 bases, the J end by 2 bases, with 9 bases between. The CDR3 DNA reads as TGTGCCAGCACCTTCGGGGCCTACGAGCAGTACTTC. It encodes CASTFGAYEQYF.

The chain combines TRBV6-5 with TRBJ2-3; D perhaps matches TRBD2 (6 bases). Trimming stripped 5 bases from V and 11 bases from J, with 14 bases between. Germline lookup yields CDR1 MNHEY and CDR2 SVGAGI. The CDR3 is 12 residues long. CDR3 nucleotides: TGTGCCAGCAGTCCCCCCGGGACTCGGCAGTATTTT. It specifies CASSPPGTRQYF.

The V call is TRBV10-3, the J call TRBJ1-1; a possible D gene is TRBD1 (6 bases). CDR1 is ENHRY and CDR2 is SYGVKD in the germline V gene. CDR3 length: 13 residues. Trimming took 7 bases from V and 2 from J, leaving 11 bases between them. For the CDR3, the DNA is TGTGCCATCACCCCGGGACACAACACTGAAGCTTTCTTT. Residues: CAITPGHNTEAFF.

The V gene is TRBV10-2, the J gene TRBJ1-1; D is possibly TRBD1 (6 bases). The germline V gene encodes CDR1 WSHSY and CDR2 SAAADI. V was cut by 0 bases and J by 4 bases, with 12 bases left in between. This CDR3 is built from 15 residues. The CDR3 reads CASSESTGPSTEAFF. The CDR3 nucleotides read TGCGCCAGCAGTGAGTCAACAGGGCCAAGCACTGAAGCTTTCTTT.

The J gene is TRBJ1-1, the V gene TRBV5-4; 8 bases fit TRBD1. Germline V CDR1 and CDR2: SGHNT, YYREEE (reference sequence). J was trimmed by 4 bases and V by 4 bases; bases with no gene match: 9. This CDR3 is 15 amino acids long. The CDR3 loop reads CASSLPQGAGTEAFF. Here the CDR3 DNA reads TGTGCCAGCAGCCTCCCCCAGGGGGCGGGCACTGAAGCTTTCTTT. Full variable domain (outside the CDR3, taken from reference TRBV5-4 and TRBJ1-1): ETGVTQSPTHLIKTRGQQVTLRCSSQSGHNTVSWYQQALGQGPQFIFQYYREEENGRGNFPPRFSGLQFPNYSSELNVNALELDDSALYLCASSLPQGAGTEAFFGQGTRLTVV.

This clone has only one observation. The chain uses TRBV7-3 and TRBJ2-1, with 7 bases fitting TRBD2. V lost 5 bases and J lost 4; bases outside the gene matches: 8. The CDR3 contains 15 residues. Germline V lookup: CDR1 SGHTA, CDR2 FQGTGA. The CDR3 region is CASSPLGTTYNEQFF. The DNA for the CDR3 is TGTGCCAGCAGCCCACTGGGGACTACATACAATGAGCAGTTCTTC.

The DNA of the CDR3 is TGCAGCGTTTCGACAGATACCTACGAGCAGTACTTC. This codes for CSVSTDTYEQYF. The chain joins TRBV29-1 to TRBJ2-7; a possible D gene is TRBD1 (5 bases). The CDR3 is 12 residues long. V was shortened by 5 bases and J by 2 bases, with 10 bases between the two germline ends. CDR1 and CDR2 from the germline V gene are SQVTM and ANQGSEA.

The CDR3 loop is CASSYAGQSGLNEQFF. The CDR3 DNA reads TGTGCCAGCAGCTACGCTGGACAGTCAGGCCTCAATGAGCAGTTCTTC. This sequence joins TRBV7-9 and TRBJ2-1; TRBD1 might be the D (6 bases). V lost 4 bases and J lost 6, with 19 bases in between. Germline V gene sequence: CDR1 SEHNR, CDR2 FQNEAQ (reference sequence). CDR3 length equals 16 residues.

The chain recombines TRBV19 with TRBJ1-2, with D possibly matching TRBD1 (5 bases). The CDR3 spans 14 residues. Trimming shortened V by 3 bases and J by 2 bases, and 10 bases separated the two germline ends. CDR1 LNHDA and CDR2 SQIVND come from the germline V gene (reference sequence). The CDR3 sequence is CASSMTETNYGYTF. CDR3 DNA sequence: TGTGCCAGTAGTATGACAGAAACCAACTATGGCTACACCTTC.

The V and J genes are TRBV5-1 and TRBJ2-7; weak D call: TRBD2 (6 bases). V lost 1 base, J lost 7 bases, and 6 bases lay in between. CDR1 is SGHRS, CDR2 YFSETQ, per germline. There are 11 residues in the CDR3. The CDR3 sequence is CASSLSGEQYF. The DNA of the CDR3 is TGCGCCAGCAGCTTGAGCGGGGAGCAGTACTTC.

The chain has TRBV27 and TRBJ1-2; 8 bases match TRBD1. Losses at the gene ends were 2 bases for V and 3 bases for J; bases not matched to a gene: 5. The germline gives CDR1 MNHEY, CDR2 SMNVEV (reference sequence). This CDR3 is built from 15 residues. The CDR3 region is CASSLGQGADYGYTF. CDR3 nucleotides: TGTGCCAGCAGTTTAGGGCAGGGGGCCGACTATGGCTACACCTTC.

This sequence joins TRBV7-8 and TRBJ2-5, with D possibly matching TRBD2 (7 bases). The CDR3 length is 17 residues. V lost 3 bases to trimming and J lost 5 bases, with 22 bases between them. Per germline, CDR1 SGHVS and CDR2 FQNEAQ. The CDR3 DNA reads TGTGCCAGCAGCTTTAGGTCCTGGGGGGGGGCGGATGAGACCCAGTACTTC. Its protein product is CASSFRSWGGADETQYF.

This clone has only a few counts. The V call is TRBV24-1, the J call TRBJ2-3, with 7 bases matching TRBD1. The CDR3 totals 17 residues. CDR1 is KGHDR and CDR2 is SFDVKD in the germline V gene. J was trimmed by 2 bases and V by 3 bases; bases with no gene match: 10. CDR3 sequence: CATSDTPIGTATDTQYF. DNA for the CDR3: TGTGCCACCAGTGATACCCCAATCGGGACAGCCACAGATACGCAGTATTTT.

In nucleotides, the CDR3 is TGTGCCAGCACCTTGACAGGGGGCATCACTGAAGCTTTCTTT. Translation gives CASTLTGGITEAFF. The V gene is TRBV28, the J gene TRBJ1-1; 10 bases are a match to TRBD1. This CDR3 is 14 amino acids long. V lost 7 bases to trimming and J lost 4 bases; unmatched junction nucleotides: 6. CDR1 is MDHEN, CDR2 SYDVKM, per germline.

In this sample, this clone turned up once. The chain is built from TRBV7-9 and TRBJ1-1, with 9 nucleotides matching TRBD1. The CDR3 length is 14 residues. V lost 6 bases, J lost 5 bases, and 7 bases stayed unmatched. Germline loops: CDR1 SEHNR, CDR2 FQNEAQ (reference sequence). This CDR3 is CASSRGQGNTEAFF. DNA of the CDR3: TGTGCCAGCAGTCGCGGACAGGGGAATACTGAAGCTTTCTTT.

This clone was detected only a few times. V and J are TRBV3-1 (or the pseudogene TRBV3-2) and TRBJ2-2; 10 bases align to TRBD1. Germline lookup yields CDR1 LGHDT and CDR2 YNNKEL (reference sequence). V trimming: 0 bases; J trimming: 2 bases; junction bases outside the gene matches: 15. The CDR3 is 21 amino acids. The CDR3 DNA follows: TGTGCCAGCAGCCAAGACCGATCCGGGACAGGGGCCTATCGAAACACCGGGGAGCTGTTTTTT. It is translated as CASSQDRSGTGAYRNTGELFF.

The rearrangement links TRBV5-4 to TRBJ2-7; D possibly corresponds to TRBD1 (5 bases). The CDR3 loop spans 12 amino acids. V was trimmed by 3 bases and J by 2 bases, leaving 6 bases between them. Looked up from germline, CDR1 is SGHNT and CDR2 is YYREEE (reference sequence). The CDR3 DNA reads as TGTGCCAGCAGCTCAGGGACCTACGAGCAGTACTTC. This translates into CASSSGTYEQYF.